This TCR beta chain was observed in a study of blood T cell repertoires in COVID-19 (TCRdb year 2020). As for the study more broadly: Samples from collaborators originated in the United States, Italy and Spain and spanned both the acute and convalescent phases of COVID-19. The sample metadata nearly always contained a de-identified subject ID, COVID-19 status, age in years and sex. Samples came from the ongoing ImmuneRACE study (first 160 participants) plus 1,254 subjects from 6 global collaborators. The dataset comprised deeply sampled blood TCRbeta repertoires from subjects exposed to, actively infected with, or recovered from COVID-19. The material from the prospective study consisted of cDNA or gDNA derived from T cells, B-cell-depleted T cells, or PBMCs. The repertoires were released in a freely available public database intended as a resource for research on the immune response to SARS-CoV-2. HLA class I and class II types, where available, came from metadata supplied by the sample provider rather than from assay-based typing. General conclusions and limits of the study: How much clinical and demographic metadata was included differed by source and by participant, and the metadata was provided uncurated.

V and J are trimmed by 2 bases and 4 bases, and the gene matches miss 0 bases of the junction. There are 15 amino acids in the CDR3, from cysteine to phenylalanine inclusive. Only the CDR3 DNA is retained, 45 bases long and in frame from the first base. According to the germline V gene, CDR1 reads ENHRY and CDR2 reads SYGVKD. TCRbeta CDR3 regions were amplified from genomic DNA by means of the immunoSEQ Assay, a bias-controlled multiplex PCR. Per the original workflow: Nucleated cell counts per sample were estimated from amplification of reference gene primers within the assay. To quantify the absolute abundance of each unique TCRbeta CDR3 rearrangement, sequence reads were collapsed and filtered. For each sample, productive Simpson clonality was calculated as the square root of Simpson's diversity index across productive rearrangements. Held by TCRdb, this immuneACCESS table contains in-frame sequences only and omits some clones. Under half of the omission traces to an unresolved V gene where checked; the cause of the rest is unknown. For V, J and clone size, that table is used; D and trimming come from the DNA. The sample contains roughly 60,000 clones, 72% of them found a single time. Of the sample, roughly 4.9% is held by the ten largest clones.

Note on this clone: Its specific antigen is unknown. It has no much larger one-base neighbor in the sample; base qualities were not kept.

One collaborating source in Seattle enrolled patients while the patients were actively infected and followed the patients over time throughout the course of disease. Whole blood was collected in K2EDTA tubes by collaborating institutions according to the institutions' own protocols. Collaborator samples were shipped for TCRbeta analysis as frozen whole blood, isolated PBMCs, or DNA extracted from either sample type. Sequenced sample: peripheral blood. Rearrangement joined TRBV10-3 to TRBJ2-7; 15 bases in the junction line up with TRBD2. This TCR was recovered from a woman in her 70s with COVID-19, enrolled during active disease. The CDR3 region: CAISEGTSGGYEQYF. The DNA sequence is as follows: TGTGCCATCAGTGAGGGGACTAGCGGGGGGTACGAGCAGTACTTC.